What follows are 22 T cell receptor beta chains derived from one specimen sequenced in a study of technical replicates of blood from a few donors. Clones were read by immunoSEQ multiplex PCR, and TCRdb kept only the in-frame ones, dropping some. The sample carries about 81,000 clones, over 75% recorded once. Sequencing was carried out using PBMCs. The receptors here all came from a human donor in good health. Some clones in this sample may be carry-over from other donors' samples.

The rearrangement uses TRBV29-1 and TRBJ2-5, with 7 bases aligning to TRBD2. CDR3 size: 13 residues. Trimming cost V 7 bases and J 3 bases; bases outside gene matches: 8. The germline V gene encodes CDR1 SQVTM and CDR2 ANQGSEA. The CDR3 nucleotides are TGCAGCGCTGGGACTAACTGGGAAGAGACCCAGTACTTC. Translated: CSAGTNWEETQYF.

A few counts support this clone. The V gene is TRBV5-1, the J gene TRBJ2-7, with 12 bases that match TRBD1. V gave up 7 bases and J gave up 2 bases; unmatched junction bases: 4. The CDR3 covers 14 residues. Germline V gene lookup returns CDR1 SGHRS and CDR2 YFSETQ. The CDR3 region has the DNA TGCGCCAGCCGGGGACAGGGGGCTACCTACGAGCAGTACTTC. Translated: CASRGQGATYEQYF.

The CDR3 spells CASSGGGGTEAFF. As DNA, the CDR3 is TGTGCCAGCAGCGGAGGGGGGGGCACTGAAGCTTTCTTT. The rearrangement joins TRBV11-1 to TRBJ1-1; tentative D call: TRBD1 (6 bases). Trimming took 5 bases from V and 4 from J, leaving 11 bases between them. CDR3 size: 13 residues. The V gene's germline CDR1 is SGHAT and CDR2 FQDESV (reference sequence). Complete variable domain (other parts from reference TRBV11-1 and TRBJ1-1): EAEVAQSPRYKITEKSQAVAFWCDPISGHATLYWYRQILGQGPELLVQFQDESVVDDSQLPKDRFSAERLKGVDSTLKIQPAELGDSAMYLCASSGGGGTEAFFGQGTRLTVV.

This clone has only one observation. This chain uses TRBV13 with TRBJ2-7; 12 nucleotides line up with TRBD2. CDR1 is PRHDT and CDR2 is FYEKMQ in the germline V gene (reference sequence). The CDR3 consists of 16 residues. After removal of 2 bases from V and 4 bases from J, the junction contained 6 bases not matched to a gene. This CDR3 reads CASSLLAGGPGYEQYF. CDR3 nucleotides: TGTGCCAGCAGCTTACTAGCGGGAGGGCCTGGTTACGAGCAGTACTTC.

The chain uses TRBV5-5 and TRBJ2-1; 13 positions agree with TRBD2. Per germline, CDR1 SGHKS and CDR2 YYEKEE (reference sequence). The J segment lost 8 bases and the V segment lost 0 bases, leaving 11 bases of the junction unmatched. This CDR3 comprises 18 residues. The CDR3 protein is CASSLVLSGLAGVYEQFF. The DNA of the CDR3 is TGTGCCAGCAGCTTGGTCTTAAGTGGACTAGCGGGAGTCTATGAGCAGTTCTTC.

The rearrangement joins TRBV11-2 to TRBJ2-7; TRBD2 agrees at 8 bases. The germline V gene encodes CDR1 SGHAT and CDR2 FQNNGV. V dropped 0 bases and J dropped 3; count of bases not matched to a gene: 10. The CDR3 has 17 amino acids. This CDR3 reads CASSLDRGTRGFYEQYF. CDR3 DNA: TGTGCCAGCAGCTTAGATCGTGGGACTAGGGGATTCTACGAGCAGTACTTC. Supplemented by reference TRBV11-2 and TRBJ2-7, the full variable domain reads EAGVAQSPRYKIIEKRQSVAFWCNPISGHATLYWYQQILGQGPKLLIQFQNNGVVDDSQLPKDRFSAERLKGVDSTLKIQPAKLEDSAVYLCASSLDRGTRGFYEQYFGPGTRLTVT.

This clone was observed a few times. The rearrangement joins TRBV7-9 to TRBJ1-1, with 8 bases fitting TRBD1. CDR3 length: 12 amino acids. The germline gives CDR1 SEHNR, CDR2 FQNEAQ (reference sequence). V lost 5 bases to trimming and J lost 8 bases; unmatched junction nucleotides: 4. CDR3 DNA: TGTGCCAGCAGCCTGACAGGGGAGGAAGCTTTCTTT. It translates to CASSLTGEEAFF.

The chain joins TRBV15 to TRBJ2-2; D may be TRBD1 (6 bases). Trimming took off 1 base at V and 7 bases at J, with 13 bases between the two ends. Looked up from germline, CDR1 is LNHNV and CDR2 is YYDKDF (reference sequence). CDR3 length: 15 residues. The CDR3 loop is CATSRAPQGVGELFF. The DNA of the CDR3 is TGTGCCACCAGCAGAGCCCCACAGGGTGTCGGGGAGCTGTTTTTT.

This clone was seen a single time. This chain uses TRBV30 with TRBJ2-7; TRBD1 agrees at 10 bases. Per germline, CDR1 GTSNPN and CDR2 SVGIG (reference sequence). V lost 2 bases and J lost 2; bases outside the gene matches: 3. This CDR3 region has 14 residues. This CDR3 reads CAWSPGQGTYEQYF. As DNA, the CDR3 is TGTGCCTGGAGTCCGGGACAGGGGACCTACGAGCAGTACTTC.

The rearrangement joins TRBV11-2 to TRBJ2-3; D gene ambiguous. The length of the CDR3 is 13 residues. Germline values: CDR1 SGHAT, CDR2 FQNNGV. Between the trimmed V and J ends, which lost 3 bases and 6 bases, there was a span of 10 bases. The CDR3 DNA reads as TGTGCCAGCAGCTTTAGTGTATCGGATACGCAGTATTTT. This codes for CASSFSVSDTQYF.

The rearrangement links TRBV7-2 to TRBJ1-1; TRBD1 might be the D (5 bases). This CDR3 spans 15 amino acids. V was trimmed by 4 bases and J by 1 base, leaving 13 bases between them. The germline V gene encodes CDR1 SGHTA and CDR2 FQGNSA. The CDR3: CASSSPYGGNTEAFF. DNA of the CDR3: TGTGCCAGCAGCTCCCCCTACGGGGGGAACACTGAAGCTTTCTTT.

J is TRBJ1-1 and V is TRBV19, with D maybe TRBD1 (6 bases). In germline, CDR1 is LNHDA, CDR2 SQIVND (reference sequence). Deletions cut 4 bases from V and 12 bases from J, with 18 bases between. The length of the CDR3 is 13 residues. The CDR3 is CASSSTGNVRSFF. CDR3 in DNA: TGTGCCAGTAGTAGTACAGGGAACGTCCGTTCTTTCTTT.

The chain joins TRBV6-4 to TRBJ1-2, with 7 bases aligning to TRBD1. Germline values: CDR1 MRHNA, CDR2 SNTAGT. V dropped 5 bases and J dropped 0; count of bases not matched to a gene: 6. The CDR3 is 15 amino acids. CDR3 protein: CASSPYRGANYGYTF. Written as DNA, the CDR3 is TGTGCCAGCAGTCCATACAGGGGCGCTAACTATGGCTACACCTTC.

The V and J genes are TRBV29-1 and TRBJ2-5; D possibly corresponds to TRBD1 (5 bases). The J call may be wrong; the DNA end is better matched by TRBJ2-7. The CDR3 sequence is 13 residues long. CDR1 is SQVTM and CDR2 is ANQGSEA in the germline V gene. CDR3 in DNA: TGCAGCGTCAAAAGGGGTCGCGCCTACGAGCAGTACTTC. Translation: CSVKRGRAYEQYF.

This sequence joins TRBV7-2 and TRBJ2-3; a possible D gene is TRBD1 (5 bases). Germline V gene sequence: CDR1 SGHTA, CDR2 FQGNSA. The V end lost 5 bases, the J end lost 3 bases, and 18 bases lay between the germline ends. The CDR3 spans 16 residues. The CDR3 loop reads CASSPYFDSETDTQYF. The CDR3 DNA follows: TGTGCCAGCAGCCCCTACTTTGACAGCGAGACAGATACGCAGTATTTT.

CDR3 residues: CASSRLGQENYGYTF. The CDR3 coding sequence is TGTGCCAGTAGTCGCTTGGGACAAGAGAACTATGGCTACACCTTC. This chain links TRBV19 with TRBJ1-2, with TRBD1 as a possible D gene (6 bases). The V end was cut by 5 bases, the J end by 2 bases, with 15 bases between. This CDR3 comprises 15 residues. CDR1 LNHDA and CDR2 SQIVND come from the germline V gene (reference sequence). Full variable domain (outside the CDR3, taken from reference TRBV19 and TRBJ1-2): DGGITQSPKYLFRKEGQNVTLSCEQNLNHDAMYWYRQDPGQGLRLIYYSQIVNDFQKGDIAEGYSVSREKKESFPLTVTSAQKNPTAFYLCASSRLGQENYGYTFGSGTRLTVV.

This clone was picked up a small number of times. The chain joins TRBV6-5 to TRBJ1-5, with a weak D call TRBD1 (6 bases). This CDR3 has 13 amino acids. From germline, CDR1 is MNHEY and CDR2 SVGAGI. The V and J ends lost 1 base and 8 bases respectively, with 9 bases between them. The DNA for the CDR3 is TGTGCCAGCAGTTACTACAGGGATGAGCCCCAGCATTTT. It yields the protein CASSYYRDEPQHF.

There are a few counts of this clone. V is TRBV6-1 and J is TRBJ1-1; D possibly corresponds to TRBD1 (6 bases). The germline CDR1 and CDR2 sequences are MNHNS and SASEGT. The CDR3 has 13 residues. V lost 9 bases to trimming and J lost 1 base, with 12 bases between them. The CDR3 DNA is TGTGCCAGTAGGATGACAGGGAACACTGAAGCTTTCTTT. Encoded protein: CASRMTGNTEAFF.

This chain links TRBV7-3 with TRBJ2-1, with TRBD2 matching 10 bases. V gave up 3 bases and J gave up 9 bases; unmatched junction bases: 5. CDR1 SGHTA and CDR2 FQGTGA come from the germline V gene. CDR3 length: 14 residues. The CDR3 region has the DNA TGTGCCAGCAGCTTGGCTAGCGGGAGTAGTGAGCAGTTCTTC. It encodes CASSLASGSSEQFF.

The CDR3 loop is CATEDGTNTGELFF. The CDR3, as DNA: TGTGCCACCGAGGACGGGACGAACACCGGGGAGCTGTTTTTT. This sequence joins TRBV2 and TRBJ2-2, with a weak D call TRBD2 (5 bases). This CDR3 contains 14 residues. Germline assignment: CDR1 SNHLY and CDR2 FYNNEI. V lost 10 bases to trimming and J lost 0 bases, with 12 bases between them.

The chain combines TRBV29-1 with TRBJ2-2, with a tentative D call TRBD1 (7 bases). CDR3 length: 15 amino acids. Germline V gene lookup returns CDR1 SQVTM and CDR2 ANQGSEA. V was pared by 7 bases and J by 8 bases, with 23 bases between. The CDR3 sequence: CSARQGTGTPGELFF. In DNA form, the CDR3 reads TGCAGCGCTAGACAGGGCACCGGGACTCCTGGGGAGCTGTTTTTT.

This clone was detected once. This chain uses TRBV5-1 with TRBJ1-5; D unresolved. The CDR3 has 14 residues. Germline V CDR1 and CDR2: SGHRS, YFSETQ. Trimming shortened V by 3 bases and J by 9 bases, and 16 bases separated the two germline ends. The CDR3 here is CASSWEEGRGPQHF. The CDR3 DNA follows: TGCGCCAGCAGCTGGGAAGAAGGGCGGGGGCCCCAGCATTTT.